Listed below are T cell receptor beta chains from one sample, sequenced in a study of T-cell memory formation after mild COVID-19. MiXCR, run by TCRdb on the 5' RACE reads, gives a single entry per CDR3 protein. The sample includes about 400,000 distinct CDR3 sequences, roughly 14% seen only once; the top ten take 20% to 25%. The material sequenced was PBMCs or a T cell subset sorted from them (not recorded which). The origin of the receptors is a man aged 18 to 29 who had mild COVID-19 (a few samples of this study predate the infection). Cell type and time point are not known. Each CDR3 is given with its conserved first and last residue. D genes are given only for firm matches. Clone size appears in some rows only: once, few, many, or a class for an expanded clone.

d_call clone_size j_call v_call cdr3_length cdr3_aa cdr3_nt
NA few TRBJ2-4 TRBV5-1 15 CASSLSPEGGNIQYF TGCGCCAGCAGCTTGAGCCCCGAGGGGGGGAACATTCAGTACTTC
NA NA TRBJ1-1 TRBV5-8 16 CASSSTFTNMNTEAFF TGTGCCAGCAGCTCGACCTTTACAAACATGAACACTGAAGCTTTCTTT
NA NA TRBJ1-1 TRBV11-2 16 CASSLEVGTVYTEAFF TGTGCCAGCAGCTTAGAGGTGGGCACGGTGTACACTGAAGCTTTCTTT
NA few TRBJ1-2 TRBV7-9 13 CASSLAGGSGYTF TGTGCCAGCAGCTTAGCTGGAGGGAGCGGCTACACCTTC
NA NA TRBJ2-5 TRBV5-1 16 CASSLALTGLQETQYF TGCGCCAGCAGCTTGGCCCTTACGGGACTTCAAGAGACCCAGTACTTC
NA NA TRBJ1-5 TRBV5-6 13 CASSPREGQPKHF TGTGCCAGCAGCCCGCGAGAGGGTCAGCCCAAGCATTTT
TRBD2 NA TRBJ2-7 TRBV7-9 14 CASSLGGSVLEQYF TGTGCCAGCAGCCTCGGGGGGAGTGTGCTGGAGCAGTACTTC
NA few TRBJ1-5 TRBV6-2/TRBV6-3 13 CASRDGWNQPQHF TGTGCCAGCCGGGACGGATGGAATCAGCCCCAGCATTTT
NA NA TRBJ1-2 TRBV5-1 13 CASNLGDDYGYTF TGCGCCAGCAATCTAGGTGATGATTATGGCTACACCTTC
NA NA TRBJ2-3 TRBV19 15 CASSPRTTRTDTQYF TGTGCCAGTAGTCCCAGGACTACCCGCACAGATACGCAGTATTTT
NA NA TRBJ1-3 TRBV20-1 14 CSAREWVGGNTIYF TGCAGTGCTAGAGAATGGGTAGGCGGAAACACCATATATTTT
NA NA TRBJ2-5 TRBV20-1 11 CSASDRRTQYF TGCAGTGCTAGTGACCGCCGGACCCAGTACTTC
NA few TRBJ1-1 TRBV6-1 19 CASSRYPIGPEVMNTEAFF TGTGCCAGCAGTCGGTACCCCATCGGCCCCGAGGTAATGAACACTGAAGCTTTCTTT
TRBD2 few TRBJ2-3 TRBV6-6 16 CASSPHSGVSTDTQYF TGTGCCAGCAGTCCTCATAGCGGGGTTAGCACAGATACGCAGTATTTT
TRBD2 many TRBJ2-5 TRBV7-2 15 CASSFPAGGVGTQYF TGTGCCAGCAGCTTCCCAGCGGGGGGGGTGGGGACCCAGTACTTC
NA NA TRBJ2-3 TRBV12-3/TRBV12-4 17 CASSLTRDSPAPDTQYF TGTGCCAGCAGTTTAACCCGGGACTCCCCAGCGCCAGATACGCAGTATTTT
NA NA TRBJ1-1 TRBV6-2/TRBV6-3 12 CASSYQDGEAFF TGTGCCAGCAGTTACCAGGACGGTGAAGCTTTCTTT
NA NA TRBJ1-2 TRBV7-9 14 CASSLGVSGVGYTF TGTGCCAGCAGCTTAGGGGTGTCCGGGGTCGGCTACACCTTC
NA NA TRBJ2-3 TRBV7-2 13 CASSLQAQDTQYF TGTGCCAGCAGCTTACAAGCACAAGATACGCAGTATTTT
TRBD1 few TRBJ1-1 TRBV4-1 15 CASSLNYRGMTEAFF TGCGCCAGCAGCCTTAACTACAGGGGAATGACTGAAGCTTTCTTT